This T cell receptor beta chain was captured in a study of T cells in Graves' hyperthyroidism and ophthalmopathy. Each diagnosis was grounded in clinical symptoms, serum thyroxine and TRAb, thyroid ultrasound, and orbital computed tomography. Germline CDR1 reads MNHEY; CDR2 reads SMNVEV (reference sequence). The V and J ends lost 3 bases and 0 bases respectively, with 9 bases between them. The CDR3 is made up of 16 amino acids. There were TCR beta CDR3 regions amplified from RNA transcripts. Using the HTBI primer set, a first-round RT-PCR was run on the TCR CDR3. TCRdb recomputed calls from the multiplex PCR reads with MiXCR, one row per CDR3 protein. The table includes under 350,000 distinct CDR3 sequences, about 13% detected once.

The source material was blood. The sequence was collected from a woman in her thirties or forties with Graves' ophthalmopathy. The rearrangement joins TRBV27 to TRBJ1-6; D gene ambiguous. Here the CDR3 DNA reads TGTGCCAGCAGTTTTCTCCGAAGCTCCTATAATTCACCCCTCCACTTT. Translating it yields CASSFLRSSYNSPLHF.